This T cell receptor (beta chain) was recovered during a study of blood T cell repertoires in COVID-19. In the study overall: Sites in the United States, Italy and Spain provided acute and convalescent COVID-19 samples. From T cells, B-cell-depleted T cells, or PBMCs came the material, which was cDNA or gDNA.

Per the original data handling: Amplification of reference gene primers was used by the study to estimate nucleated cell counts. The protocol was immunoSEQ multiplex PCR, while the TCRdb copy is restricted to in-frame clones and leaves out a portion. That table furnishes V, J and clone size, whereas the DNA furnished D and trimming. The sample contains 150,000 to 200,000 clones, around 86% of which appear only once. This CDR3 comprises 13 residues. The V gene's germline CDR1 is MDHEN and CDR2 SYDVKM. V lost 3 bases, J lost 0 bases, and 3 bases lay in between. The rearrangement uses TRBV28 and TRBJ2-1; D not resolved. This sequence originates from a man in his forties with acute or convalescent COVID-19. Specimen: peripheral blood. For the CDR3, the DNA is TGTGCCAGCAGTTTGAGCTCCTACAATGAGCAGTTCTTC. As protein: CASSLSSYNEQFF.